At least ten counts were recorded for the clone carrying this T cell receptor (beta chain). The CDR3 is 16 residues long. Germline CDR1 is SGHAT and CDR2 is FQDESV (reference sequence). J gave up 0 bases and V 2 bases, and 7 bases lay outside the gene matches. Specified time point: newly diagnosed GD, antithyroid drugs for less than 3 months. Extracted RNA from PBMCs served as the source of the TCR library. With iRepertoire HTBI primers and Arm-PCR of CDR3 regions, TCR beta libraries were built. TCRdb reprocessed the multiplex PCR reads with MiXCR, giving one entry per CDR3 protein. The sample lists about 420,000 distinct CDR3 sequences; 15% to 20% were seen once. This entry is derived from a study of regulatory T cells in long-lasting Graves disease. The sample was also linked to a second study, of T cells in Graves' hyperthyroidism and ophthalmopathy. From that paper: Disease duration under 2 months; hyperthyroidism patients were aged 18 to 65. Those patients with uncontrolled infection, other autoimmune disease, pregnancy or lactation were excluded. Classification by a 13 V-J model distinguished ophthalmopathy from stable hyperthyroidism.

The source material was peripheral blood mononuclear cells (PBMCs), sampled at new diagnosis, from a patient treated with antithyroid drugs. J is TRBJ2-7 and V is TRBV11-1; 7 bases align to TRBD1. The clonotype comes from a woman aged 18-29 years with Graves disease. The CDR3 reads CASSLRRGISSYEQYF. The CDR3 coding sequence is TGTGCCAGCAGCTTACGCAGGGGGATCTCCTCCTACGAGCAGTACTTC.